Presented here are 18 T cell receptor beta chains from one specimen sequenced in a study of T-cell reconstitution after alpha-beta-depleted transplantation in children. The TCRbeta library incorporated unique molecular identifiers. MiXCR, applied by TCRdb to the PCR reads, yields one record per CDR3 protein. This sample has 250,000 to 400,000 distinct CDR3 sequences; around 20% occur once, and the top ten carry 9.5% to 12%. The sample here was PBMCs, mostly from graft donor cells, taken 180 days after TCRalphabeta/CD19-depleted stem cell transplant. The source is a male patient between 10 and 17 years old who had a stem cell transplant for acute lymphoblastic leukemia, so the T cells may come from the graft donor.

The CDR3 loop is CASSEGRQVHHNEQFF. The CDR3 coding sequence is TGTGCCAGCAGTGAGGGAAGGCAGGTCCATCACAATGAGCAGTTCTTC. The chain is built from TRBV2 and TRBJ2-1; the D is unclear. Germline values: CDR1 SNHLY, CDR2 FYNNEI. CDR3 length: 16 amino acids. V dropped 3 bases and J dropped 5 bases, with 17 bases sitting between them.

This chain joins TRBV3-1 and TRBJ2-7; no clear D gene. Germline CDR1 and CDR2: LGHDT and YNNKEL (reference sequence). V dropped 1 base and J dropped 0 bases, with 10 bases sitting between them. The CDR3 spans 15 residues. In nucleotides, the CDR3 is TGTGCCAGCAGCCAAGGCCTTCTACCCTCCTACGAGCAGTACTTC. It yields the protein CASSQGLLPSYEQYF.

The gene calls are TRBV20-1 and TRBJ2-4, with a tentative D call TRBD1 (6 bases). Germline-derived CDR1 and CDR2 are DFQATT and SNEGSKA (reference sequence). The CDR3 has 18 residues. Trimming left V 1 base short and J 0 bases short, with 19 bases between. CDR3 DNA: TGCAGTGCTAGAGCTAAGACCCTGCGGACAGCAGCCAAAAACATTCAGTACTTC. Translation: CSARAKTLRTAAKNIQYF.

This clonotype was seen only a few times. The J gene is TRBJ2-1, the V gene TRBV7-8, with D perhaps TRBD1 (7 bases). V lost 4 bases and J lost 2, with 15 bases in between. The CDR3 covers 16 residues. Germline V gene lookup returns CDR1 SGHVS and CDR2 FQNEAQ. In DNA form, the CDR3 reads TGTGCCAGCAGCTACCAGGGGGGAGGCCCCTACAATGAGCAGTTCTTC. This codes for CASSYQGGGPYNEQFF. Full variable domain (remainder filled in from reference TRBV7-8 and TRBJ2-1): GAGVSQSPRYKVAKRGQDVALRCDPISGHVSLFWYQQALGQGPEFLTYFQNEAQLDKSGLPSDRFFAERPEGSVSTLKIQRTQQEDSAVYLCASSYQGGGPYNEQFFGPGTRLTVL.

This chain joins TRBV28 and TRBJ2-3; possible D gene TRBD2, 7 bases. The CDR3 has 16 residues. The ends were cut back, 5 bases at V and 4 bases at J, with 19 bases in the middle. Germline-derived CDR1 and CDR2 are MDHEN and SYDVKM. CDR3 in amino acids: CASSPRTGGSADTQYF. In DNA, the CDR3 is TGTGCCAGCAGTCCCCGCACGGGGGGCTCGGCAGATACGCAGTATTTT.

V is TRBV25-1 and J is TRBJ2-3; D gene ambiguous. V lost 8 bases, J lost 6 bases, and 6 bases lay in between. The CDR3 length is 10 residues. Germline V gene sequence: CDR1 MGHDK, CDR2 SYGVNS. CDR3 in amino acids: CASGMDTQYF. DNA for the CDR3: TGTGCCAGCGGAATGGATACGCAGTATTTT.

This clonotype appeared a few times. The CDR3 DNA sequence: TGCGCCAGCAGAGGGAACGAGGGTGAAAAACTGTTTTTT. Amino acid sequence: CASRGNEGEKLFF. The J gene is TRBJ1-4, the V gene TRBV5-1; no clear D gene. This CDR3 contains 13 residues. Trimming stripped 5 bases from V and 7 bases from J, with 12 bases between. Germline V gene sequence: CDR1 SGHRS, CDR2 YFSETQ.

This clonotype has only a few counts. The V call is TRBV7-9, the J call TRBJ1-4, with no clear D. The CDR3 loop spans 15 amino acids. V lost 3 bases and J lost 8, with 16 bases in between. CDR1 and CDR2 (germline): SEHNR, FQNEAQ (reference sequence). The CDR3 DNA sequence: TGTGCCAGCAGCTTGATAACTGGGATGGCCGAAAAACTGTTTTTT. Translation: CASSLITGMAEKLFF.

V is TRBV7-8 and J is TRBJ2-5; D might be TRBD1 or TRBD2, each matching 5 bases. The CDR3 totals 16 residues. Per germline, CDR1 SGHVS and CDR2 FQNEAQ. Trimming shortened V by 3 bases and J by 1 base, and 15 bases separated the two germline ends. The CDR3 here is CASSLVTGLAQETQYF. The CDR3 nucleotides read TGTGCCAGCAGCTTGGTTACAGGTCTAGCCCAAGAGACCCAGTACTTC.

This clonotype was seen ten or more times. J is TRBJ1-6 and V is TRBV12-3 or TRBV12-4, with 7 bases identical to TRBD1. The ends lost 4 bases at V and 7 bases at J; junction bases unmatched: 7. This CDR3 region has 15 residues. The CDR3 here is CASSSDRVYNSPLHF. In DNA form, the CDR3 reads TGTGCCAGCAGTTCCGACAGGGTGTACAATTCACCCCTCCACTTT.

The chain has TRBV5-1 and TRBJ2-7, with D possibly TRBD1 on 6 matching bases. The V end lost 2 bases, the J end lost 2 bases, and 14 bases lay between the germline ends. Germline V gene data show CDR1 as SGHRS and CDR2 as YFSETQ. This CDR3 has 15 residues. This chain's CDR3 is CASSFSPGQAYEQYF. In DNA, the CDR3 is TGCGCCAGCAGCTTTAGCCCGGGACAAGCCTACGAGCAGTACTTC.

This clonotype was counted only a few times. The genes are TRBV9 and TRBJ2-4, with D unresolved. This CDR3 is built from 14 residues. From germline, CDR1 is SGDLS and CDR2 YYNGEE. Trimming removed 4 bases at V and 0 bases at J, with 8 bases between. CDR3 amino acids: CASSPTVAKNIQYF. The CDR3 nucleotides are TGTGCCAGCAGCCCTACCGTAGCCAAAAACATTCAGTACTTC.

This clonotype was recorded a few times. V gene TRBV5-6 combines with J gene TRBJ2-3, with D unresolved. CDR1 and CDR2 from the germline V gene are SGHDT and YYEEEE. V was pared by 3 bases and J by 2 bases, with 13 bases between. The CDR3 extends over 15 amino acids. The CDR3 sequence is CASSSFRDSTDTQYF. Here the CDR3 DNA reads TGTGCCAGCAGCTCCTTCCGAGACTCCACAGATACGCAGTATTTT.

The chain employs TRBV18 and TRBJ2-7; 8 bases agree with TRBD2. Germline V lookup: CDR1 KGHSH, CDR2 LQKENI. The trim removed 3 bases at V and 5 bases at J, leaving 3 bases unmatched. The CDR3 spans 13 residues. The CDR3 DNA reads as TGTGCCAGCTCACCTCCGGGACTAGACGAGCAGTACTTC. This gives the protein CASSPPGLDEQYF.

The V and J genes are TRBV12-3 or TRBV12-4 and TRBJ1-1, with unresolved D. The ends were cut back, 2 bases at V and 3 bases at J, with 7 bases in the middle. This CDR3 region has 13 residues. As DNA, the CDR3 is TGTGCCAGCAGTTTATGGGCGGACACTGAAGCTTTCTTT. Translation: CASSLWADTEAFF.

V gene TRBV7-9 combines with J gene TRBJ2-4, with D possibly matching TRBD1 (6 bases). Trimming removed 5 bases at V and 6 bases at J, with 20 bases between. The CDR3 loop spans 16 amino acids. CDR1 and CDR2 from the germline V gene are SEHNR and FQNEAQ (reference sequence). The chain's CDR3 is CASSLLPAGAANIQYF. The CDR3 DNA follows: TGTGCCAGCAGCCTTCTCCCCGCAGGGGCGGCAAACATTCAGTACTTC.

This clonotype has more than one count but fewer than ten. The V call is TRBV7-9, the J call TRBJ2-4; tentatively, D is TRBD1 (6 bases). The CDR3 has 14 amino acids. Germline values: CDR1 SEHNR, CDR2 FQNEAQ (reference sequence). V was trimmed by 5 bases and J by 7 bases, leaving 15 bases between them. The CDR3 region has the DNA TGTGCCAGCAGCCCCATGGGGCAGGGGAACATTCAGTACTTC. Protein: CASSPMGQGNIQYF.

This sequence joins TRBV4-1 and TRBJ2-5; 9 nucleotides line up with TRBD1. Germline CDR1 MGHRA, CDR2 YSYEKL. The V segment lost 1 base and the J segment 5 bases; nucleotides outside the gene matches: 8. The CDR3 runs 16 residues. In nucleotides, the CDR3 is TGCGCCAGCAGCCAAGCTTGGACAGGGGTCAGTGAGACCCAGTACTTC. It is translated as CASSQAWTGVSETQYF.